Here is one T cell receptor beta chain with its context. What it recognizes is unknown. A much larger clone lies a single base off, so this may be a read error. This sample is drawn from a study of early T cells in non-severe SARS-CoV-2 infection. Overall study: Chains stayed unpaired after sequencing of bulk RNA from unsorted whole blood.

Attachment of unique molecular identifiers to individual cDNA molecules was performed. TCRdb itself ran the 5' RACE reads through MiXCR, one entry per CDR3 protein. Found here are under 35,000 distinct CDR3 sequences, approximately 5.2% of them singletons; the top ten hold around 3.7%. Study-wide points: Matching against VDJdb likely underestimated virus-specific expansions, favoring anti-spike CD8.

The germline V gene has CDR1 SGHAT and CDR2 FQDESV (reference sequence). This CDR3 comprises 14 residues. The V and J genes are TRBV11-1 and TRBJ1-1; D is possibly TRBD1 (5 bases). Sequenced: whole blood. The TCR originated in an adult who was a healthcare worker with PCR-confirmed SARS-CoV-2 infection or an uninfected control (not recorded which). Here the CDR3 DNA reads TGTACCAGCAGCTCACAGGTGGGGAGAACTGAAGCTTTCTTT. Translating gives CTSSSQVGRTEAFF. Using reference TRBV11-1 and TRBJ1-1 for the parts outside the CDR3, the full variable domain is EAEVAQSPRYKITEKSQAVAFWCDPISGHATLYWYRQILGQGPELLVQFQDESVVDDSQLPKDRFSAERLKGVDSTLKIQPAELGDSAMYLCTSSSQVGRTEAFFGQGTRLTVV.